This record covers a single TCR beta chain. The CDR3 loop spans 15 amino acids. The V and J ends lost 4 bases and 5 bases, in that order; junction bases with no gene match: 7. Germline V gene data show CDR1 as MGHRA and CDR2 as YSYEKL. Template material for amplifying TCR beta CDR3 regions consisted of RNA transcripts. First-round RT-PCR targeting the TCR CDR3 was performed with the HTBI primer set. Each CDR3 protein gets one entry after TCRdb re-called the multiplex PCR reads with MiXCR. Among about 740,000 distinct CDR3 sequences listed, about 15% were seen once. Patients aged 18 to 65 with hyperthyroidism were newly diagnosed, with duration under 2 months. These data are taken from a study of T cells in Graves' hyperthyroidism and ophthalmopathy.

This rearrangement joins TRBV4-1 to TRBJ2-5; 10 bases are a match to TRBD2. The receptor was derived from a woman under 30 with Graves' hyperthyroidism. Sequencing used blood. Here the CDR3 DNA reads TGCGCCAGCAGCCCGCAAGCGGGAGGGATGGAGACCCAGTACTTC. Residues: CASSPQAGGMETQYF.